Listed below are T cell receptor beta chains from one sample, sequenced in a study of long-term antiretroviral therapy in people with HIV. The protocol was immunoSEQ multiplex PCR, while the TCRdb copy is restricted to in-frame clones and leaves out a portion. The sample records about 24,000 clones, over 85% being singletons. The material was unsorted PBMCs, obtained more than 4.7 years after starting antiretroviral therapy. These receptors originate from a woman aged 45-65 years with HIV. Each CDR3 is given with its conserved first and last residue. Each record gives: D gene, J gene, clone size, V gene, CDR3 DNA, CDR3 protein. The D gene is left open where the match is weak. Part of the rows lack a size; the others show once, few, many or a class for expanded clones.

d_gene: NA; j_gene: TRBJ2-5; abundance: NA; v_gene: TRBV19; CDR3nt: TGTGCCAGTAGGCCCGGGCCCTCACAAGAGACCCAGTACTTC; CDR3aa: CASRPGPSQETQYF
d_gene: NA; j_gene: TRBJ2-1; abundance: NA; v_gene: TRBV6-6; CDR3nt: TGTGCCAGCACCAAAGGGCAGGGGCTCCACAATGAGCAGTTCTTC; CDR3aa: CASTKGQGLHNEQFF
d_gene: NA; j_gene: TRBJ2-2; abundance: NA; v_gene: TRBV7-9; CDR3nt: TGTGCCAGCAGCGAAGACCCCGCGGGAACCGGGGAGCTGTTTTTT; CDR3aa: CASSEDPAGTGELFF
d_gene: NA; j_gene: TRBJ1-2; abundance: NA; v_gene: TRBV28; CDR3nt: TGTGCCAGCAGGCGGGACATGCAAACCTATGGCTACACCTTC; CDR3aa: CASRRDMQTYGYTF
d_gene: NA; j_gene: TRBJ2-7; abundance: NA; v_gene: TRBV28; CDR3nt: TGTGCCAGCAGTTTAGCCCGCACGGGGACCTACGAGCAGTACTTC; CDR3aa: CASSLARTGTYEQYF
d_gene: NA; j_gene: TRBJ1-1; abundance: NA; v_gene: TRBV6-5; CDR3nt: TGTGCCAGCAGTTACTCGAGACAGTTGGACACTGAAGCTTTCTTT; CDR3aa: CASSYSRQLDTEAFF
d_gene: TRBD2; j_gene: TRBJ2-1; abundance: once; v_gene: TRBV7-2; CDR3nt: TGTGCCAGCACCGCGGGACTAGCGGGAAATGAGCAGTTCTTC; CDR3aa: CASTAGLAGNEQFF
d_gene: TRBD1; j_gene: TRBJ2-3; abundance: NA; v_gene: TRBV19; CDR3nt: TGTGCCAGTAGTATAGGGACAGGGAACCATACGCAGTATTTT; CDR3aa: CASSIGTGNHTQYF
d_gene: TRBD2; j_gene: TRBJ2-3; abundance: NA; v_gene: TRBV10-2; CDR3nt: TGCGCCAGCAGTGCACCGCTAGCGGGAGATGCAGATACGCAGTATTTT; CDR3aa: CASSAPLAGDADTQYF
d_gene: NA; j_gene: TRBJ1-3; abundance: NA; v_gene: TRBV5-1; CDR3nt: TGCGCCAGCAGTTCGGGGAGGTTAAGCTCTGGAAACACCATATATTTT; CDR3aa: CASSSGRLSSGNTIYF
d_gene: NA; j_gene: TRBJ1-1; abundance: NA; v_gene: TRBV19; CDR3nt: TGTGCCAGTAGATGGGGAACGGGGAACACTGAAGCTTTCTTT; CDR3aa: CASRWGTGNTEAFF
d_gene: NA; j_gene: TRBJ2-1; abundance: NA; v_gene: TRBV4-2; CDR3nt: TGTGCCAGCAGCCAAGAGGGCGACTCTAGCTCCTACAATGAGCAGTTCTTC; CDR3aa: CASSQEGDSSSYNEQFF
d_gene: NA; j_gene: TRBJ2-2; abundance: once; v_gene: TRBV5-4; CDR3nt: TGTGCCAGCAGCTTGGACTCTAAATGGTACACCGGGGAGCTGTTTTTT; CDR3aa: CASSLDSKWYTGELFF
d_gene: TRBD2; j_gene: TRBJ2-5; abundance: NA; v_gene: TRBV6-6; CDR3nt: TGTGCCAGCAGTTCGGCTAGCGGGTTGGAGCGGAGGACCCAGTACTTC; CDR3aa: CASSSASGLERRTQYF
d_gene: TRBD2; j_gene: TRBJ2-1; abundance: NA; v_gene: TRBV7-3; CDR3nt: TGTGCCAGCAGCCCCTCCGGGACTAATAATGAGCAGTTCTTC; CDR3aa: CASSPSGTNNEQFF
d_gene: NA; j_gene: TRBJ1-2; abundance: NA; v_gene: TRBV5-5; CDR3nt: TGTGCCAGCAGCCAAGACAGGAACTATGGCTACACCTTC; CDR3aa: CASSQDRNYGYTF
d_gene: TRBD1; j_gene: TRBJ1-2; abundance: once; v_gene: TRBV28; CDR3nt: TGTGCCAGCAGACGACAGGGGAACTATGGCTACACCTTC; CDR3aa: CASRRQGNYGYTF
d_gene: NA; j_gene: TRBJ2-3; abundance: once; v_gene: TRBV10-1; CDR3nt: TGCGCCAGCAGAGCAGCAGATACGCAGTATTTT; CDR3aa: CASRAADTQYF
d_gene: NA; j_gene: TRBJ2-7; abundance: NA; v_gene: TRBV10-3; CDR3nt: TGTGCCATCAGGGACCGCTACGAGCAGTACTTC; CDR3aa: CAIRDRYEQYF
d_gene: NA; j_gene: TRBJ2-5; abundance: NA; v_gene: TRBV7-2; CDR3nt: TGTGCCAGCAGCTTTCACTCGGCTAGCCCGACCCAGTACTTC; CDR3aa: CASSFHSASPTQYF
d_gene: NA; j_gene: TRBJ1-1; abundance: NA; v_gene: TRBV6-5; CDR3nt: TGTGCCAGCAGTAGGGGCTGGCTCACTGAAGCTTTCTTT; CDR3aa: CASSRGWLTEAFF
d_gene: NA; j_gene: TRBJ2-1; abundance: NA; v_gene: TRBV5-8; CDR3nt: TGTGCCAGCAGCTTGCCCGGGGACTTGCTACCACAAAATGAGCAGTTCTTC; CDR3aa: CASSLPGDLLPQNEQFF
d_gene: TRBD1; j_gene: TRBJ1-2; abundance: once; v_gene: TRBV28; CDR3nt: TGTGCCAGCAGTTCCGGGCAGGGGACAGCTAACTATGGCTACACCTTC; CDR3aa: CASSSGQGTANYGYTF
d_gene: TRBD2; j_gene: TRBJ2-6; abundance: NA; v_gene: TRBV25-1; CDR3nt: TGTGCCAGCAGACCCGGGGGGGGATTGTCTGGGGCCAACGTCCTGACTTTC; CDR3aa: CASRPGGGLSGANVLTF
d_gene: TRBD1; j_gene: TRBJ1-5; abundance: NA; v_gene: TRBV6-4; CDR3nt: TGTGCCAGCAGTGCCACAGGGGGCAATCAGCCCCAGCATTTT; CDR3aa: CASSATGGNQPQHF
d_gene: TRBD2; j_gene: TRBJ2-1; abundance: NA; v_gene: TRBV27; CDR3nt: TGTGCCAGCAGTTCCCCGGGACTAGCGGGAGGCTTCTCCTACAATGAGCAGTTCTTC; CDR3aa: CASSSPGLAGGFSYNEQFF
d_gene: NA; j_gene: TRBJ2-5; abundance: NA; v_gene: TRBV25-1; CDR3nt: TGTGCCAGCAGTCCCCGGAACCAAGAGACCCAGTACTTC; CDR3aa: CASSPRNQETQYF
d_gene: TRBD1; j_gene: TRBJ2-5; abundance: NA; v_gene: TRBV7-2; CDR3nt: TGTGCCAGCAGCCCTTGGGGGGACAGGGAACAAGAGACCCAGTACTTC; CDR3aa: CASSPWGDREQETQYF
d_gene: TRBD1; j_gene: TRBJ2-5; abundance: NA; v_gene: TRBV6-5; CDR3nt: TGTGCCAGCAGTTACAGGACAGGGATGGGGGAAGAGACCCAGTACTTC; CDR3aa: CASSYRTGMGEETQYF
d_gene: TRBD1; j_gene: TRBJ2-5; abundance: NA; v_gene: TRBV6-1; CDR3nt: TGTGCCAGCAGTGAAGCCGGACAGGGCGTAGGTGAGACCCAGTACTTC; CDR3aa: CASSEAGQGVGETQYF
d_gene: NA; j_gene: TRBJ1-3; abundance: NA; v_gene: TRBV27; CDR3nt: TGTGCCAGCAGTCCTTCCCGGAGCTCTGGAAACACCATATATTTT; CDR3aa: CASSPSRSSGNTIYF
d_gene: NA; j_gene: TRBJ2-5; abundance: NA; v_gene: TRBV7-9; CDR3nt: TGTGCCAGCAGCCTGGGGGTCATGCGAGAGACCCAGTACTTC; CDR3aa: CASSLGVMRETQYF
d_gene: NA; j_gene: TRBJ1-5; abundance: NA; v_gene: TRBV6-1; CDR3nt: TGTGCCAGCAGTGAAGCGCTTCCCGAGATCCAGCCCCAGCATTTT; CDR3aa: CASSEALPEIQPQHF
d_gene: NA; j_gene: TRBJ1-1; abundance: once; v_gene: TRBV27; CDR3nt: TGTGCCAGCAGTTTAACCCGGGCCCAAGGGGAGGCTTTCTTT; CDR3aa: CASSLTRAQGEAFF
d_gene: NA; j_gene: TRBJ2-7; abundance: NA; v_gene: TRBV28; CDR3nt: TGTGCCAGCAGTCCCGGGTTATCCTACGAGCAGTACTTC; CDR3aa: CASSPGLSYEQYF